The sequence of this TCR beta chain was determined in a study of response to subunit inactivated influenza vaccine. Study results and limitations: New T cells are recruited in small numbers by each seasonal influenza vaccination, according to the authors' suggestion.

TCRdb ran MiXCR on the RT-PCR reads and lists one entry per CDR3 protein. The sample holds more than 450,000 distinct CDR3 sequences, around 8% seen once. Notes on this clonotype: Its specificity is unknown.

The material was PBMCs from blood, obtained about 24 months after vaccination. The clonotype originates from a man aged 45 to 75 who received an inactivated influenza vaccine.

The CDR3 loop reads CASSLVQTNQPQHF. DNA for the CDR3: TGTGCCAGCAGCTTAGTACAGACCAATCAGCCCCAGCATTTT. J is TRBJ1-5 and V is TRBV7-2; D remains ambiguous. The V gene's germline CDR1 is SGHTA and CDR2 FQGNSA. The V gene lost 1 base and the J gene lost 3 bases, with 7 bases spanning the gap. CDR3 length equals 14 residues.